Listed below are T cell receptor beta chains from one sample, sequenced in a study of T-cell reconstitution after alpha-beta-depleted transplantation in children. TCRdb independently ran MiXCR on the PCR reads; one entry per CDR3 protein. This sample has hundreds of thousands of distinct CDR3 sequences, with 30% to 35% found just once. Sample: PBMCs from the stem cell graft donor, taken from the stem cell graft. Receptors originate from a human donor who donated a stem cell graft to a child with aplastic anemia. Each CDR3 is given with its conserved first and last residue. D genes are given only for firm matches. Where a row states a size, it is once, few, many or the class of an expanded clone; other rows omit it.

TRBJ1-2	few	14	.	TRBV4-2	TGTGCCAGCAGCCAAGTAGACAGGAGCTATGGCTACACCTTC	CASSQVDRSYGYTF
TRBJ1-5	.	15	.	TRBV4-1	TGCGCCAGCAGCCAAGATAGCCAGCTAAATCAGCCCCAGCATTTT	CASSQDSQLNQPQHF
TRBJ2-5	.	15	TRBD2	TRBV5-4	TGTGCCAGCAGCTTGTCTACTAGCGGGGAAGAGACCCAGTACTTC	CASSLSTSGEETQYF
TRBJ2-4	.	16	.	TRBV21-1	TGTGCCAGCAGCAGAATCCTCATCCTAGCCAAAAACATTCAGTACTTC	CASSRILILAKNIQYF
TRBJ2-3	.	16	.	TRBV20-1	TGCAGTGCTAGGCGTGGCCTTGAAGGTGGCACAGATACGCAGTATTTT	CSARRGLEGGTDTQYF
TRBJ2-1	.	18	TRBD2	TRBV19	TGTGCCAGTAGTATGGGGGTTGGGACTAGCGGGCCGCGCAATGAGCAGTTCTTC	CASSMGVGTSGPRNEQFF
TRBJ2-1	.	18	TRBD1	TRBV5-6	TGTGCCAGCAGCTTGGGGGACAGGGGCCAATACTCCTACAATGAGCAGTTCTTC	CASSLGDRGQYSYNEQFF
TRBJ2-4	once	13	.	TRBV6-1	TGTGCCAGCAGACGCGACGACGTAGCTCTTCAGTACTTC	CASRRDDVALQYF
TRBJ1-1	.	17	.	TRBV6-5	TGTGCCAGCAGTTACCTTCCTGACAGACCTACGAACACTGAAGCTTTCTTT	CASSYLPDRPTNTEAFF
TRBJ2-5	.	13	.	TRBV20-1	TGCAGTGCCAGAGGTGGAATCCAAGAGACCCAGTACTTC	CSARGGIQETQYF
TRBJ2-6	.	17	.	TRBV20-1	TGCAGTGCTAGAGTGCCGGCCCCCATTACTGGGGCCAACGTCCTGACTTTC	CSARVPAPITGANVLTF
TRBJ2-7	few	14	.	TRBV5-5	TGTGCCAGCATCCGAGGAGGGAGGCAGGACGAGCAGTACTTC	CASIRGGRQDEQYF
TRBJ1-1	.	18	TRBD1	TRBV5-5	TGTGCCAGCAGCAGGAGTCCTGGGACAGGGGCTTTGAACACTGAAGCTTTCTTT	CASSRSPGTGALNTEAFF
TRBJ1-1	few	16	TRBD1	TRBV7-8	TGTGCCAGCAGCCTAATCTCGCGGACAGGGGAGGCCCCGTCTTTCTTT	CASSLISRTGEAPSFF
TRBJ2-1	.	15	.	TRBV6-1	TGTGCCAGCAGTGAACCCGGGGGCACTCACAATGAGCAGTTCTTC	CASSEPGGTHNEQFF
TRBJ2-1	.	12	.	TRBV4-3	TGCGCCAGCAGCCAAGTAGACAGGGAGCAGTTCTTC	CASSQVDREQFF
TRBJ2-3	.	16	.	TRBV9	TGTGCCAGCAGCGGACTGACAGCTGCGGCCACAGATACGCAGTATTTT	CASSGLTAAATDTQYF
TRBJ1-1	.	16	.	TRBV18	TGTGCCAGCTCACCACGGGGGTCTCTCATGAACACTGAAGCTTTCTTT	CASSPRGSLMNTEAFF
TRBJ1-5	.	15	.	TRBV15	TGTGCCACCAGCAGAGACCCGGGGAGCAATCAGCCCCAGCATTTT	CATSRDPGSNQPQHF
TRBJ1-5	few	13	.	TRBV29-1	TGCAGCGTCAAGACGGCTAGCGGTCAGCCCCAGCATTTT	CSVKTASGQPQHF
TRBJ2-1	.	14	.	TRBV6-1	TGTGCCAGCAGTCAACCCACCCCATACAATGAGCAGTTCTTC	CASSQPTPYNEQFF
TRBJ1-2	.	13	.	TRBV10-3	TGTGCCATCAGCCCGGGACGTGAGTCTGGCTACACCTTC	CAISPGRESGYTF
TRBJ2-2	once	11	.	TRBV30	TGTGCCTGGAGGGGGAACGGGGAGCTGTTTTTT	CAWRGNGELFF
TRBJ2-1	many	15	.	TRBV29-1	TGCAGCGTTCACGGTAGGGGATCGGTCGCCGATGAGCAGTTCTTC	CSVHGRGSVADEQFF
TRBJ2-7	.	17	TRBD2	TRBV5-4	TGTGCCAGCAGCAGGGGGACTAGCGGGATCGAGAGGCACGAGCAGTACTTC	CASSRGTSGIERHEQYF